These 24 T cell receptor beta chains were all obtained from the same sample, sequenced in a study of glioma-infiltrating T cells. TCR alpha and beta CDR3 regions were amplified from RNA using iRepertoire nested multiplex PCR. TCRdb ran MiXCR on the multiplex PCR reads and lists one entry per CDR3 protein. This table has some 190,000 distinct CDR3 sequences, around 32% appearing once. The specimen sequenced was glioma tissue, nonneoplastic brain tissue, or PBMCs (not recorded which). These receptors all stem from a human donor with low-grade glioma or glioblastoma, undergoing nonglioma brain surgery, or in good health (not recorded which).

Ten or more counts support this clonotype. The chain recombines TRBV7-9 with TRBJ1-1; D unresolved. This CDR3 has 14 amino acids. Germline CDR1 SEHNR, CDR2 FQNEAQ (reference sequence). V gave up 5 bases and J gave up 7 bases, with 17 bases separating them. CDR3 in amino acids: CASSTEGIGFEAFF. Here the CDR3 DNA reads TGTGCCAGCAGCACGGAAGGGATTGGGTTTGAAGCTTTCTTT.

This clonotype was seen ten or more times. The V call is TRBV4-1, the J call TRBJ1-1; D is uncertain. Germline V CDR1 and CDR2: MGHRA, YSYEKL. The CDR3 is made up of 13 amino acids. Trimming took off 1 base at V and 7 bases at J, with 10 bases between the two ends. CDR3 amino acids: CASSQGPYDEAFF. The CDR3 bases are TGCGCCAGCAGCCAAGGGCCTTACGATGAAGCTTTCTTT.

This clonotype was seen many times. V usage is TRBV20-1 and J usage is TRBJ2-5; weak D call: TRBD2 (6 bases). The length of the CDR3 is 15 residues. Trimming took off 0 bases at V and 5 bases at J, with 16 bases between the two ends. Germline CDR1 reads DFQATT; CDR2 reads SNEGSKA (reference sequence). The CDR3 region has the DNA TGCAGTGCTAGAGATCTGGCGGGGAGCATGGAGACCCAGTACTTC. Protein sequence: CSARDLAGSMETQYF.

This clonotype showed up many times. The chain joins TRBV5-4 to TRBJ2-5; D uncertain. V was shortened by 2 bases and J by 5 bases, with 10 bases between the two germline ends. CDR3 length: 13 amino acids. From germline, CDR1 is SGHNT and CDR2 YYREEE (reference sequence). In DNA form, the CDR3 reads TGTGCCAGCAGCTTAACAAGAGTGGAGACCCAGTACTTC. The encoded protein is CASSLTRVETQYF.

Concerning this clonotype itself: This clone may be a read error of a much larger clone one base away. The genes are TRBV7-2 and TRBJ2-5; D is uncertain. CDR3 length equals 14 residues. CDR1 and CDR2 from the germline V gene are SGHTA and FQGNSA. Trimming removed 5 bases at V and 2 bases at J, with 12 bases between. The CDR3 sequence is CASSKGSKQETQYF. The CDR3 bases are TGTGCCAGCAGCAAGGGTTCGAAGCAAGAGACCCAGTACTTC.

This clonotype appeared a few times. The chain recombines TRBV11-1 with TRBJ2-5; D is ambiguous. CDR1 and CDR2 from the germline V gene are SGHAT and FQDESV (reference sequence). V lost 1 base and J lost 0, with 3 bases in between. This CDR3 is 13 amino acids long. CDR3 loop: CASSLGNQETQYF. CDR3 in DNA: TGTGCCAGCAGCTTAGGCAACCAAGAGACCCAGTACTTC.

About this clonotype: The junction differs from germline at one of its ends, possibly a read error. This chain connects TRBV6-5 to TRBJ2-3; D remains ambiguous. CDR1 MNHEY and CDR2 SVGAGI come from the germline V gene. This CDR3 is 14 amino acids long. CDR3 DNA: TGTGCCAGAAGTTACGAGCTATCCACAGATACGCAGTATTTT. This translates into CARSYELSTDTQYF.

With respect to this clonotype: This clone may be a read error of a much larger clone one base away. The genes are TRBV3-1 and TRBJ2-1, with D unclear. The germline CDR1 and CDR2 sequences are LGHDT and YNNKEL (reference sequence). The CDR3 totals 15 residues. The CDR3 protein is CASSRLRVAYNEKFF. CDR3 coding DNA: TGTGCCAGCAGCCGCCTCCGGGTAGCCTACAATGAGAAGTTCTTC.

This clonotype appeared a few times. The rearrangement uses TRBV30 and TRBJ2-5, with D perhaps TRBD2 (5 bases). V dropped 4 bases and J dropped 5 bases, with 17 bases sitting between them. In germline, CDR1 is GTSNPN, CDR2 SVGIG (reference sequence). CDR3 length equals 14 residues. CDR3 sequence: CAWNSGSPQETQYF. CDR3 DNA: TGTGCCTGGAATAGTGGGAGCCCTCAGGAGACCCAGTACTTC.

This clonotype was seen only a few times. The chain has TRBV19 and TRBJ2-7; the D gene could be TRBD1 or TRBD2 (5 bases each). Germline lookup yields CDR1 LNHDA and CDR2 SQIVND (reference sequence). V was pared by 3 bases and J by 1 base, with 10 bases between. CDR3 length: 14 residues. In nucleotides, the CDR3 is TGTGCCAGTAGTATTGGGACCCCTTCCTACGAGCAGTACTTC. Translating gives CASSIGTPSYEQYF.

In the case of this clonotype: The missing conserved phenylalanine or tryptophan at the end of this CDR3 makes a read error likely. V usage is TRBV9 and J usage is TRBJ1-4, with D uncertain. Trimming took off 3 bases at V and 5 bases at J, with 14 bases between the two ends. Germline loops: CDR1 SGDLS, CDR2 YYNGEE. CDR3 size: 15 residues. CDR3 in amino acids: CASSALPRANEKLFL. CDR3 nucleotides: TGTGCCAGCAGCGCTCTTCCCCGAGCAAATGAAAAACTGTTTCTT.

V is TRBV19 and J is TRBJ2-7, with 8 bases identical to TRBD1. The CDR3 runs 16 residues. The junction had 14 bases not matched to a gene; V was cut back by 3 bases and J by 7 bases. Looked up from germline, CDR1 is LNHDA and CDR2 is SQIVND (reference sequence). The CDR3 is CASSIASVTGAREQYF. The DNA of the CDR3 is TGTGCCAGTAGTATTGCTTCCGTGACAGGGGCGAGGGAGCAGTACTTC.

This clonotype showed up many times. The gene calls are TRBV6-2 or TRBV6-3 and TRBJ2-7; TRBD2 aligns across 12 bases. The CDR3 is 14 residues long. From germline, CDR1 is MNHEY and CDR2 SVGEGT. The V and J ends lost 8 bases and 6 bases, in that order; junction bases with no gene match: 8. The CDR3 sequence is CASCLAGGPGEQYF. The CDR3, as DNA: TGTGCCAGCTGCCTAGCGGGAGGGCCCGGCGAGCAGTACTTC.

This clonotype has a count of ten or more. The chain has TRBV3-1 and TRBJ1-3; D ambiguous. CDR1 LGHDT and CDR2 YNNKEL come from the germline V gene (reference sequence). The ends were cut back, 2 bases at V and 2 bases at J, with 4 bases in the middle. This CDR3 is built from 13 residues. The CDR3 loop is CASSQNPGNTIYF. CDR3 sequence (DNA): TGTGCCAGCAGCCAAAATCCTGGAAACACCATATATTTT.

The chain employs TRBV3-1 and TRBJ2-1; D is possibly TRBD1 (5 bases). The germline CDR1 and CDR2 sequences are LGHDT and YNNKEL (reference sequence). Trimming took off 3 bases at V and 1 base at J, with 16 bases between the two ends. The CDR3 covers 17 residues. CDR3 in amino acids: CASSHLISGLSYNEQFF. CDR3 sequence (DNA): TGTGCCAGCAGCCATCTCATCTCAGGGTTGTCCTACAATGAGCAGTTCTTC.

This clonotype was observed at least ten times. This chain connects TRBV28 to TRBJ2-2; 12 bases align to TRBD1. The CDR3 is 18 amino acids. V lost 5 bases, J lost 8 bases, and 15 bases stayed unmatched. Germline CDR1 is MDHEN and CDR2 is SYDVKM. Here the CDR3 reads CASSHPRRDRGHGGELFF. CDR3 DNA: TGTGCCAGCAGTCATCCTCGTCGGGACAGGGGGCATGGGGGGGAGCTGTTTTTT.

Of note for this clonotype: One end of the junction is discordant with germline, which a read error may explain. V and J are TRBV3-1 and TRBJ2-5, with unresolved D. Germline V gives CDR1 LGHDT, CDR2 YNNKEL (reference sequence). The CDR3 totals 15 residues. The CDR3: CVSSPLSVSQETQYF. The DNA of the CDR3 is TGTGTCAGCAGCCCGTTGTCGGTGTCTCAAGAGACCCAGTACTTC.

This clonotype came up many times. The chain recombines TRBV10-3 with TRBJ1-2; D ambiguous. The CDR3 runs 14 residues. Deletions cut 6 bases from V and 2 bases from J, with 13 bases between. From germline, CDR1 is ENHRY and CDR2 SYGVKD. The CDR3 region is CAISPQLGNYGYTF. The CDR3 DNA reads as TGTGCCATCAGCCCACAGCTAGGAAACTATGGCTACACCTTC.

Many counts were recorded for this clonotype. This chain links TRBV24-1 with TRBJ2-5; perhaps D is TRBD1 or TRBD2 (6 bases each). Germline CDR1 reads KGHDR; CDR2 reads SFDVKD. The CDR3 has 13 residues. The V and J ends lost 7 bases and 2 bases respectively, with 10 bases between them. The CDR3 sequence is CATSAGQQETQYF. CDR3 DNA: TGTGCCACCAGCGCGGGACAACAAGAGACCCAGTACTTC.

At least ten counts were recorded for this clonotype. The genes are TRBV6-1 and TRBJ2-7; D possibly matches TRBD1 or TRBD2 (5 bases each). V lost 6 bases to trimming and J lost 2 bases, with 17 bases between them. Germline values: CDR1 MNHNS, CDR2 SASEGT. The CDR3 length is 15 residues. In DNA, the CDR3 is TGTGCCAGCAGATTCCGGGACGCGGCAGCCTACGAGCAGTACTTC. It yields the protein CASRFRDAAAYEQYF.

This clonotype was observed at least ten times. This rearrangement joins TRBV4-3 to TRBJ2-7; D gene ambiguous. The length of the CDR3 is 16 residues. Germline CDR1 and CDR2: LGHNA and YSLEER. V shed 1 base and J shed 0 bases, with 13 bases lying between them. The CDR3, as DNA: TGCGCCAGCAGCCAAGTTATGGTTATTAGCTCCTACGAGCAGTACTTC. Residues: CASSQVMVISSYEQYF.

As for this clonotype: This may be a read error, as it is one base from a much larger clone. No conserved phenylalanine or tryptophan ends this CDR3, so it is likely a read error. V and J are TRBV5-1 and TRBJ2-1; 7 bases agree with TRBD1. CDR3 length: 15 residues. V lost 5 bases to trimming and J lost 6 bases; unmatched junction nucleotides: 11. Germline V gene sequence: CDR1 SGHRS, CDR2 YFSETQ. The CDR3 protein is CASRYTGQVTNEQFS. CDR3 in DNA: TGCGCCAGCAGGTACACTGGACAGGTAACCAATGAGCAGTTCTCC.

V is TRBV29-1 and J is TRBJ2-7; D possibly corresponds to TRBD2 (6 bases). The length of the CDR3 is 15 residues. Germline CDR1 SQVTM, CDR2 ANQGSEA. V shed 0 bases and J shed 1 base, with 13 bases lying between them. Written as DNA, the CDR3 is TGCAGCGTTGAAGACCCTTTGGGGAGGTCCTACGAGCAGTACTTC. Amino acids: CSVEDPLGRSYEQYF.

Ten or more counts support this clonotype. This chain joins TRBV20-1 and TRBJ2-1, with D maybe TRBD2 (6 bases). Per the germline V gene, CDR1 is DFQATT and CDR2 is SNEGSKA (reference sequence). The CDR3 has 15 residues. V was clipped by 2 bases and J by 7 bases, with 18 bases between them. CDR3 bases: TGCAGTGCTAGACCCGGCGGGACGGCTCGGAATGAGCAGTTCTTC. This translates into CSARPGGTARNEQFF.